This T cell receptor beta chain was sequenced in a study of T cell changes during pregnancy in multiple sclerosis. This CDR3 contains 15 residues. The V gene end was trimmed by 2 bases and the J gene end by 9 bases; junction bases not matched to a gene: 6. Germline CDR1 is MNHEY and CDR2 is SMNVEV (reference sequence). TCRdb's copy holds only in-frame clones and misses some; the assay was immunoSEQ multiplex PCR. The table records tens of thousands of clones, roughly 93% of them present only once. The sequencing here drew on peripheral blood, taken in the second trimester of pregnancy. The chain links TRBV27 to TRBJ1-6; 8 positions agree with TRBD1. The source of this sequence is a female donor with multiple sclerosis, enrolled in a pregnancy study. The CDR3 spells CASSLGQGAGSPLHF. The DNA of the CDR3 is TGTGCCAGCAGTTTAGGGCAGGGGGCTGGTTCACCCCTCCACTTT.